A single sample is the source of the 14 T cell receptor beta chains below, sequenced in a study of T cell responses to AZD1222 COVID-19 vaccine. Only in-frame clones appear in the TCRdb table, and some are missing; sequencing was by immunoSEQ multiplex PCR. The table records about 97,000 clones, 85% to 90% of them present only once. The specimen comprised peripheral blood, sampled on day 0 of AZD1222 vaccination. These receptors came from an adult in good health.

The V gene is TRBV7-9, the J gene TRBJ2-1; TRBD2 matches 9 bases. The germline V gene has CDR1 SEHNR and CDR2 FQNEAQ (reference sequence). The CDR3 sequence is 16 residues long. With 1 base clipped from V and 9 bases from J, the junction kept 10 bases outside the gene matches. The CDR3 DNA reads TGTGCCAGCAGCTTAGGTAGCGGGAGCGGGTATGGTGAGCAGTTCTTC. Translation gives CASSLGSGSGYGEQFF.

The chain uses TRBV6-2 or TRBV6-3 and TRBJ1-5, with D unresolved. The CDR3 totals 16 residues. Trimming removed 1 base at V and 2 bases at J, with 12 bases between. Germline V gene sequence: CDR1 MNHEY, CDR2 SVGEGT. For the CDR3, the DNA is TGTGCCAGCAGTTACTGGATAACCGGCGGCAATCAGCCCCAGCATTTT. Translation: CASSYWITGGNQPQHF.

CDR3 nucleotides: TGTGCCAGCAGCCAACTCCGGGACGGCACCATAGAGACCCAGTACTTC. This sequence encodes CASSQLRDGTIETQYF. The V and J genes are TRBV5-6 and TRBJ2-5; the D call may be TRBD1 or TRBD2 (5 bases each). Germline V gives CDR1 SGHDT, CDR2 YYEEEE. V lost 4 bases and J lost 4, with 20 bases in between. The CDR3 extends over 16 amino acids.

The chain combines TRBV18 with TRBJ1-1, with D possibly matching TRBD1 (6 bases). The ends were cut back, 4 bases at V and 4 bases at J, with 13 bases in the middle. Germline lookup yields CDR1 KGHSH and CDR2 LQKENI. The CDR3 spans 14 residues. The CDR3 protein is CASSLGTKTTEAFF. CDR3 sequence (DNA): TGTGCCAGCTCACTAGGGACAAAAACCACTGAAGCTTTCTTT.

The chain has TRBV6-5 and TRBJ1-3; possible D gene TRBD1, 5 bases. Germline assignment: CDR1 MNHEY and CDR2 SVGAGI. The CDR3 is made up of 12 amino acids. The V end was cut by 10 bases, the J end by 5 bases, with 12 bases between. CDR3 residues: CATYDSRNTIYF. DNA of the CDR3: TGTGCCACATACGACAGTAGAAACACCATATATTTT.

This clone was found once. The chain is built from TRBV11-2 and TRBJ1-2; no firm D call. The CDR3 spans 15 residues. V was trimmed by 5 bases and J by 3 bases, leaving 16 bases between them. From germline, CDR1 is SGHAT and CDR2 FQNNGV. CDR3 loop: CASSRYTAFYYGYTF. Here the CDR3 DNA reads TGTGCCAGCAGCCGCTATACAGCTTTTTACTATGGCTACACCTTC.

The CDR3 DNA reads as TGTGCCAGCAGCCGCGGGACGGATCACTACGAGCAGTACTTC. It encodes CASSRGTDHYEQYF. The chain uses TRBV27 and TRBJ2-7; weak D call: TRBD2 (6 bases). CDR3 size: 14 residues. Germline V gene lookup returns CDR1 MNHEY and CDR2 SMNVEV (reference sequence). The V end lost 6 bases, the J end lost 3 bases, and 15 bases lay between the germline ends.

This clone is a singleton in its sample. The gene calls are TRBV4-2 and TRBJ2-4; D is unclear. CDR3 length equals 15 residues. CDR1 and CDR2 from the germline V gene are LGHNA and YNFKEQ. The V and J ends lost 0 bases and 1 base respectively, with 7 bases between them. The CDR3 DNA reads as TGTGCCAGCAGCCAAGAGCTGCGGGCCAAAAACATTCAGTACTTC. Its protein product is CASSQELRAKNIQYF.

This clone was observed a handful of times. V usage is TRBV5-1 and J usage is TRBJ2-5; possibly TRBD1 or TRBD2 for D (5 bases each). The CDR3 consists of 14 residues. The V and J ends lost 4 bases and 1 base respectively, with 11 bases between them. Germline V gene sequence: CDR1 SGHRS, CDR2 YFSETQ. The CDR3: CASSPSGLQETQYF. CDR3 in DNA: TGCGCCAGCAGCCCATCGGGGCTCCAAGAGACCCAGTACTTC. Combining the CDR3 with reference TRBV5-1 and TRBJ2-5 gives the whole variable domain KAGVTQTPRYLIKTRGQQVTLSCSPISGHRSVSWYQQTPGQGLQFLFEYFSETQRNKGNFPGRFSGRQFSNSRSEMNVSTLELGDSALYLCASSPSGLQETQYFGPGTRLLVL.

The rearrangement links TRBV7-3 to TRBJ1-1; D gene ambiguous. Per germline, CDR1 SGHTA and CDR2 FQGTGA. This CDR3 has 13 residues. V lost 6 bases and J 1 base, leaving 9 bases between the germline ends. The CDR3 is CASSATPNTEAFF. The CDR3 coding sequence is TGTGCCAGCAGTGCTACACCGAACACTGAAGCTTTCTTT.

V is TRBV19 and J is TRBJ2-2; D might be TRBD1 (5 bases). Germline V gene data show CDR1 as LNHDA and CDR2 as SQIVND (reference sequence). V was clipped by 3 bases and J by 0 bases, with 8 bases between them. CDR3 length: 15 amino acids. The CDR3 DNA reads as TGTGCCAGTAGTATTAGACAGCCGAACACCGGGGAGCTGTTTTTT. Its protein is CASSIRQPNTGELFF.

This chain joins TRBV5-1 and TRBJ1-1, with D unclear. The CDR3 is 14 residues long. V was shortened by 4 bases and J by 0 bases, with 10 bases between the two germline ends. Looked up from germline, CDR1 is SGHRS and CDR2 is YFSETQ. This CDR3 reads CASSATVLNTEAFF. The CDR3 DNA follows: TGCGCCAGCAGCGCAACGGTCCTGAACACTGAAGCTTTCTTT.

The chain is built from TRBV4-3 and TRBJ2-6; D gene uncertain. The V gene lost 4 bases and the J gene lost 4 bases, with 14 bases spanning the gap. The CDR3 covers 16 residues. Germline CDR1 and CDR2: LGHNA and YSLEER. The CDR3: CASSLKVSGGANVLTF. The CDR3, as DNA: TGCGCCAGCAGCCTTAAAGTGTCCGGGGGGGCCAACGTCCTGACTTTC.

In the case of this clone: Other DNA sequences in this sample translate to the same CDR3. The chain is built from TRBV3-1 (or the pseudogene TRBV3-2) and TRBJ1-5; D is possibly TRBD1 (6 bases). This CDR3 spans 15 amino acids. Germline lookup yields CDR1 LGHDT and CDR2 YNNKEL (reference sequence). The ends were cut back, 3 bases at V and 3 bases at J, with 12 bases in the middle. DNA for the CDR3: TGTGCCAGCAGCCAGGGGGGGCAGCCCAATCAGCCCCAGCATTTT. Translation gives CASSQGGQPNQPQHF.